Listed here are 21 T cell receptor beta chains from one sample, sequenced in a study of type 1 and type 2 diabetes patients. Amplification started from genomic DNA. The TCR beta CDR3 region was amplified using 30 forward and 13 reverse primers. Using its own MiXCR run on the multiplex PCR reads, TCRdb lists one record per CDR3 protein. The sample contains about 270,000 distinct CDR3 sequences, more than 45% of which appear only once. Source material: peripheral blood mononuclear cells (PBMCs). These receptors were taken from a man aged 18 to 30 with type 2 diabetes.

The rearrangement links TRBV19 to TRBJ1-1; 7 bases are shared with TRBD1. This CDR3 is 14 amino acids long. Trimming at V came to 7 bases and at J to 4 bases, leaving 9 bases not matched to a gene. Germline lookup yields CDR1 LNHDA and CDR2 SQIVND (reference sequence). The CDR3 is CASIMGQKTTEAFF. CDR3 in DNA: TGTGCCAGTATTATGGGACAGAAAACCACTGAAGCTTTCTTT.

The rearrangement links TRBV9 to TRBJ2-5, with TRBD1 identical over 7 bases. The CDR3 length is 16 residues. Losses at the gene ends were 4 bases for V and 2 bases for J; bases not matched to a gene: 11. Germline V gene data show CDR1 as SGDLS and CDR2 as YYNGEE. CDR3 bases: TGTGCCAGCAGCCGAAGCCGGGACAGAATTCAAGAGACCCAGTACTTC. Protein sequence: CASSRSRDRIQETQYF.

The chain uses TRBV11-2 and TRBJ2-5; 8 bases match TRBD1. The CDR3 has 17 amino acids. CDR1 is SGHAT and CDR2 is FQNNGV in the germline V gene. The ends lost 2 bases at V and 6 bases at J; junction bases unmatched: 14. The CDR3 loop is CASSLRARTGLTKTQYF. DNA of the CDR3: TGTGCCAGCAGCTTAAGGGCACGGACAGGGCTGACGAAGACCCAGTACTTC.

This chain connects TRBV14 to TRBJ1-6; 9 bases match TRBD1. CDR1 SGHDN and CDR2 FVKESK come from the germline V gene. The CDR3 spans 18 residues. V was pared by 0 bases and J by 6 bases, with 9 bases of the junction left unmatched. The CDR3, as DNA: TGTGCCAGCAGCCAAGATCTTGTCGGGACAGGGACTAATTCACCCCTCCACTTT. This codes for CASSQDLVGTGTNSPLHF.

J is TRBJ2-5 and V is TRBV2; the match to TRBD2 covers 10 bases. V was clipped by 1 base and J by 4 bases; unmatched bases: 6. Germline assignment: CDR1 SNHLY and CDR2 FYNNEI. The CDR3 sequence is 16 residues long. This CDR3 is CASSEGTSGLGETQYF. The CDR3 DNA follows: TGTGCCAGCAGTGAAGGGACTAGCGGCTTAGGAGAGACCCAGTACTTC.

Points on this clonotype: A read error is possible here, since a much larger clone lies one base away. The J gene is TRBJ2-7, the V gene TRBV6-6; D is undetermined. Deletions cut 2 bases from V and 3 bases from J, with 2 bases between. The V gene's germline CDR1 is MNHNY and CDR2 SVGAGI (reference sequence). There are 11 residues in the CDR3. CDR3 DNA: TGTGCCAGCAGTTACAACTACGAGCAGTACTTC. Amino acid sequence: CASSYNYEQYF.

This chain uses TRBV2 with TRBJ1-1; no clear D gene. The V end was cut by 3 bases, the J end by 1 base, with 12 bases between. Germline CDR1 SNHLY, CDR2 FYNNEI. This CDR3 spans 15 amino acids. CDR3 protein: CASSDLGFGNTEAFF. The CDR3 DNA is TGTGCCAGCAGTGACCTGGGGTTCGGGAACACTGAAGCTTTCTTT.

The CDR3 is CASSMASGATWETQYF. The CDR3 DNA is TGTGCCAGTAGTATGGCTAGCGGAGCTACCTGGGAGACCCAGTACTTC. The genes are TRBV19 and TRBJ2-5; 7 bases agree with TRBD2. This CDR3 comprises 16 residues. V shed 3 bases and J 5 bases; nucleotides not matched to a gene: 12. Germline loops: CDR1 LNHDA, CDR2 SQIVND (reference sequence).

The sample holds one count of this clonotype. The chain joins TRBV7-2 to TRBJ1-1; no reliable D call. There are 16 residues in the CDR3. The V end was cut by 3 bases, the J end by 0 bases, with 14 bases between. Germline-derived CDR1 and CDR2 are SGHTA and FQGNSA. The CDR3 reads CASSFSSLSVNTEAFF. The CDR3 DNA follows: TGTGCCAGCAGCTTTTCCTCCTTATCAGTGAACACTGAAGCTTTCTTT. Complete variable domain (other parts from reference TRBV7-2 and TRBJ1-1): GAGVSQSPSNKVTEKGKDVELRCDPISGHTALYWYRQSLGQGLEFLIYFQGNSAPDKSGLPSDRFSAERTGGSVSTLTIQRTQQEDSAVYLCASSFSSLSVNTEAFFGQGTRLTVV.

This rearrangement joins TRBV30 to TRBJ2-2; D gene uncertain. Trimming cost V 1 base and J 4 bases, with 10 bases left between them. This CDR3 spans 14 amino acids. The germline V gene encodes CDR1 GTSNPN and CDR2 SVGIG (reference sequence). The CDR3 reads CAWSGVRLTGELFF. The DNA of the CDR3 is TGTGCCTGGAGTGGTGTCAGGCTCACCGGGGAGCTGTTTTTT.

This clonotype occurred a few times. A much larger clone lies a single base off, so this may be a read error. The chain has TRBV12-3 or TRBV12-4 and TRBJ2-3, with no clear D. V was shortened by 3 bases and J by 5 bases, with 3 bases between the two germline ends. The CDR3 is 11 amino acids. CDR3 in DNA: TGTGCCAGCAGTTTCAGAGATACGCAGTATTTT. As protein: CASSFRDTQYF.

The chain is built from TRBV10-1 and TRBJ2-7; the D gene is possibly TRBD2 (5 bases). Germline assignment: CDR1 WNHNN and CDR2 SYGVQD (reference sequence). The CDR3 is 14 amino acids. Trimming cost V 4 bases and J 1 base, with 11 bases left between them. The CDR3 DNA reads as TGCGCCAGCAGTGCGACGGGAAGGTCCTACGAGCAGTACTTC. It translates to CASSATGRSYEQYF.

V and J are TRBV10-3 and TRBJ1-2; D remains unclear. Germline values: CDR1 ENHRY, CDR2 SYGVKD. Trimming stripped 4 bases from V and 1 base from J, with 7 bases between. CDR3 length equals 13 residues. The CDR3 here is CAISATLNYGYTF. The CDR3 DNA reads TGTGCCATCAGTGCAACACTTAACTATGGCTACACCTTC.

This clonotype has more than one count but fewer than ten. The gene calls are TRBV20-1 and TRBJ1-4; a possible D gene is TRBD1 (5 bases). Germline V gene sequence: CDR1 DFQATT, CDR2 SNEGSKA (reference sequence). This CDR3 is built from 15 residues. Trimming took 3 bases from V and 3 from J, leaving 14 bases between them. The CDR3 sequence is CSASRGVPPNEKLFF. In DNA form, the CDR3 reads TGCAGTGCTAGCCGAGGGGTACCTCCTAATGAAAAACTGTTTTTT.

This clonotype was counted only a few times. The J gene is TRBJ2-5, the V gene TRBV2; D is perhaps TRBD1 or TRBD2 (6 bases each). Germline V gene sequence: CDR1 SNHLY, CDR2 FYNNEI. Trimming pared 4 bases from V and 8 bases from J, leaving 26 bases between. This CDR3 region has 17 residues. CDR3 coding DNA: TGTGCCAGCAGTGGAACAGGGAGTGAGTCGGGGGCTGGTACCCAGTACTTC. This gives the protein CASSGTGSESGAGTQYF.

The chain combines TRBV5-6 with TRBJ2-7, with 7 bases aligning to TRBD1. V lost 7 bases, J lost 6 bases, and 19 bases stayed unmatched. The CDR3 consists of 16 residues. The germline CDR1 and CDR2 sequences are SGHDT and YYEEEE. The CDR3 DNA reads as TGTGCCAGCGGCCTCCCCCCAGGACAGGTAGTATCCGAGCAGTACTTC. This codes for CASGLPPGQVVSEQYF.

J is TRBJ2-2 and V is TRBV30; D uncertain. The CDR3 totals 12 residues. Per the germline V gene, CDR1 is GTSNPN and CDR2 is SVGIG (reference sequence). V was trimmed by 3 bases and J by 6 bases, leaving 8 bases between them. CDR3 nucleotides: TGTGCCTGGAGAGCAGTGGCCGGGGAGCTGTTTTTT. This sequence encodes CAWRAVAGELFF.

This chain connects TRBV19 to TRBJ1-2; D remains unclear. Germline loops: CDR1 LNHDA, CDR2 SQIVND (reference sequence). V lost 6 bases, J lost 3 bases, and 14 bases lay in between. The CDR3 sequence is 14 residues long. This CDR3 is CASRIPSMDYGYTF. CDR3 bases: TGTGCCAGTAGGATCCCTTCCATGGACTATGGCTACACCTTC.

This clonotype was observed a few times. This sequence joins TRBV27 and TRBJ2-7; 10 bases align to TRBD1. Trimming at V came to 7 bases and at J to 3 bases, leaving 3 bases not matched to a gene. This CDR3 comprises 13 residues. Germline assignment: CDR1 MNHEY and CDR2 SMNVEV (reference sequence). The chain's CDR3 is CASKRDRGYEQYF. The CDR3 DNA reads TGTGCCAGCAAAAGGGACAGGGGCTACGAGCAGTACTTC.

The J gene is TRBJ2-7, the V gene TRBV13; either TRBD1 or TRBD2 may supply D (5 bases each). The CDR3 is 14 residues long. The V gene's germline CDR1 is PRHDT and CDR2 FYEKMQ (reference sequence). Trimming took 5 bases from V and 5 from J, leaving 16 bases between them. The CDR3 reads CASSVSFGDHEQYF. CDR3 bases: TGTGCCAGCAGCGTAAGTTTCGGGGACCACGAGCAGTACTTC.

The chain links TRBV7-9 to TRBJ2-7, with 7 bases identical to TRBD1. The CDR3 loop spans 17 amino acids. With V trimmed by 4 bases and J by 3 bases, 15 bases remained unmatched. Per germline, CDR1 SEHNR and CDR2 FQNEAQ (reference sequence). The CDR3 loop reads CASSSHLPRQGNYEQYF. The CDR3 DNA follows: TGTGCCAGCAGCTCACACCTACCCCGACAGGGAAACTACGAGCAGTACTTC. Together with reference TRBV7-9 and TRBJ2-7, the CDR3 gives the full variable domain: DTGVSQNPRHKITKRGQNVTFRCDPISEHNRLYWYRQTLGQGPEFLTYFQNEAQLEKSRLLSDRFSAERPKGSFSTLEIQRTEQGDSAMYLCASSSHLPRQGNYEQYFGPGTRLTVT.